A single sample is the source of the 23 T cell receptor beta chains below, sequenced in a study of cytomegalovirus exposure and HLA in healthy donors. The study ran its PCR with 60 Vbeta and 13 Jbeta primers. TCRdb keeps only in-frame clones here, not all; method: immunoSEQ multiplex PCR. The sample contains about 85,000 clones, 80% of which appear only once. Material for sequencing was PBMCs. Every receptor here comes from a woman aged 45-60 years in good health and CMV-seropositive.

The chain has TRBV7-6 and TRBJ1-2; 9 positions match TRBD1. V was clipped by 7 bases and J by 4 bases; unmatched bases: 10. The CDR3 length is 15 residues. Germline V CDR1 and CDR2: SGHVS, FNYEAQ. In nucleotides, the CDR3 is TGTGCCAGCACTAAAGGGACAGGGCTAATCTATGGCTACACCTTC. It codes for CASTKGTGLIYGYTF.

This rearrangement joins TRBV30 to TRBJ1-2; no reliable D call. This CDR3 is 10 amino acids long. Trimming stripped 3 bases from V and 7 bases from J, with 6 bases between. Germline assignment: CDR1 GTSNPN and CDR2 SVGIG (reference sequence). CDR3 coding DNA: TGTGCCTGGAGCGGAGGTGGCTACACCTTC. It specifies CAWSGGGYTF. Complete variable domain (other parts from reference TRBV30 and TRBJ1-2): SQTIHQWPATLVQPVGSPLSLECTVEGTSNPNLYWYRQAAGRGLQLLFYSVGIGQISSEVPQNLSASRPQDRQFILSSKKLLLSDSGFYLCAWSGGGYTFGSGTRLTVV.

The rearrangement joins TRBV15 to TRBJ2-5; D is possibly TRBD1 (6 bases). The length of the CDR3 is 15 residues. Trimming stripped 0 bases from V and 4 bases from J, with 12 bases between. Germline CDR1 and CDR2: LNHNV and YYDKDF (reference sequence). CDR3: CATSRDRSRGETQYF. The CDR3, as DNA: TGTGCCACCAGCAGAGATCGTAGCAGGGGAGAGACCCAGTACTTC.

This rearrangement joins TRBV6-5 to TRBJ1-5; 10 bases map to TRBD1. Germline assignment: CDR1 MNHEY and CDR2 SVGAGI. This CDR3 has 14 residues. V dropped 6 bases and J dropped 7; count of bases not matched to a gene: 6. The CDR3 spells CASRGQGFRQPQHF. The CDR3 DNA is TGTGCCAGCAGGGGACAGGGGTTCCGACAGCCCCAGCATTTT.

The CDR3 spells CASSNYRGPSNYGYTF. CDR3 in DNA: TGTGCCAGCAGTAACTACAGGGGGCCTTCTAACTATGGCTACACCTTC. The chain joins TRBV6-6 to TRBJ1-2; 9 nucleotides line up with TRBD1. Germline CDR1 is MNHNY and CDR2 is SVGAGI (reference sequence). This CDR3 is built from 16 residues. V was pared by 5 bases and J by 0 bases, with 7 bases of the junction left unmatched.

The chain has TRBV5-6 and TRBJ1-5; 8 bases align to TRBD1. Per germline, CDR1 SGHDT and CDR2 YYEEEE. Losses at the gene ends were 0 bases for V and 4 bases for J; bases not matched to a gene: 3. This CDR3 is 15 amino acids long. Here the CDR3 DNA reads TGTGCCAGCAGCTTGGGACAGGGGATGAATCAGCCCCAGCATTTT. It specifies CASSLGQGMNQPQHF.

This clone has only a few counts. This sample includes further DNA sequences coding for the same CDR3. The rearrangement uses TRBV10-1 and TRBJ2-5; the D gene is possibly TRBD1 (6 bases). V gave up 2 bases and J gave up 5 bases, with 15 bases separating them. The CDR3 loop spans 15 amino acids. Germline CDR1 and CDR2: WNHNN and SYGVQD (reference sequence). CDR3 bases: TGCGCCAGCAGTGAGGGGGCAGGGGTTCGGGAGACCCAGTACTTC. This translates into CASSEGAGVRETQYF.

This clone was picked up a small number of times. The gene calls are TRBV7-2 and TRBJ1-5; D possibly corresponds to TRBD1 (6 bases). Germline V gene lookup returns CDR1 SGHTA and CDR2 FQGNSA. Between the trimmed V and J ends, which lost 5 bases and 4 bases, there was a span of 12 bases. The CDR3 totals 14 residues. The CDR3 DNA is TGTGCCAGCAGCCCCAGGACAGCGAATCAGCCCCAGCATTTT. Protein product: CASSPRTANQPQHF.

V is TRBV9 and J is TRBJ1-2, with 8 positions matching TRBD1. The CDR3 runs to 14 residues. Germline V gene data show CDR1 as SGDLS and CDR2 as YYNGEE. The V segment lost 4 bases and the J segment 8 bases; nucleotides outside the gene matches: 10. The CDR3 protein is CASSRGQGAGGYTF. The CDR3 coding sequence is TGTGCCAGCAGCAGGGGGCAGGGGGCTGGAGGCTACACCTTC.

The V and J genes are TRBV5-1 and TRBJ2-3, with 8 positions matching TRBD2. CDR1 is SGHRS, CDR2 YFSETQ, per germline. Trimming cost V 3 bases and J 14 bases; bases outside gene matches: 17. The length of the CDR3 is 15 residues. Written as DNA, the CDR3 is TGCGCCAGCAGCTCTTTCCCCAAGGGCGGGAGGAACTCGTATTTT. Its translation is CASSSFPKGGRNSYF.

The chain employs TRBV18 and TRBJ1-2; D gene unclear. Between the trimmed V and J ends, which lost 3 bases and 3 bases, there was a span of 11 bases. Germline CDR1 and CDR2: KGHSH and LQKENI. The CDR3 runs to 14 residues. CDR3 loop: CASSPTAEDYGYTF. The DNA of the CDR3 is TGTGCCAGCTCACCTACGGCCGAGGACTATGGCTACACCTTC.

The V call is TRBV29-1, the J call TRBJ2-3, with 9 positions matching TRBD2. The CDR3 extends over 16 amino acids. V lost 2 bases, J lost 5 bases, and 11 bases stayed unmatched. Germline CDR1 SQVTM, CDR2 ANQGSEA. DNA of the CDR3: TGCAGCGTTGAAAAGCCTAGCGGGACCGGGGTAGATACGCAGTATTTT. Protein product: CSVEKPSGTGVDTQYF.

This chain uses TRBV21-1 with TRBJ1-2; the table names TRBD1, a call not compared with the DNA. TRBV21-1 has pseudogene status. There are 14 residues in the CDR3. CDR3 sequence: CASSKDNPNYGYTF. The CDR3 DNA is TGTGCCAGCAGCAAGGACAATCCTAACTATGGCTACACCTTC.

This clone was recorded only once. The V call is TRBV27, the J call TRBJ1-1, with a tentative D call TRBD1 (6 bases). Trimming pared 5 bases from V and 4 bases from J, leaving 11 bases between. This CDR3 is 13 amino acids long. Germline-derived CDR1 and CDR2 are MNHEY and SMNVEV (reference sequence). Here the CDR3 DNA reads TGTGCCAGCAGTCTAAGGGGGAGCACTGAAGCTTTCTTT. Protein sequence: CASSLRGSTEAFF.

This clone was observed a single time. V and J are TRBV4-1 and TRBJ1-4, with D maybe TRBD1 (5 bases). V gave up 0 bases and J gave up 3 bases, with 11 bases separating them. Germline assignment: CDR1 MGHRA and CDR2 YSYEKL. The CDR3 contains 16 residues. The CDR3 here is CASSQDTRAANEKLFF. The CDR3 DNA reads TGCGCCAGCAGCCAAGATACCAGGGCTGCTAATGAAAAACTGTTTTTT.

The chain is built from TRBV11-3 and TRBJ1-2; 7 nucleotides agree with TRBD1. Germline CDR1 is SGHNT and CDR2 is YENEEA. The CDR3 is 16 amino acids. V shed 0 bases and J 1 base; nucleotides not matched to a gene: 5. The chain's CDR3 is CASSLEGRDSNYGYTF. The CDR3 DNA reads TGTGCCAGCAGCTTAGAGGGCCGGGACAGTAACTATGGCTACACCTTC. Filled out from reference TRBV11-3 and TRBJ1-2, the complete variable domain reads EAGVVQSPRYKIIEKKQPVAFWCNPISGHNTLYWYLQNLGQGPELLIRYENEEAVDDSQLPKDRFSAERLKGVDSTLKIQPAELGDSAVYLCASSLEGRDSNYGYTFGSGTRLTVV.

The genes are TRBV27 and TRBJ2-1; tentative D call: TRBD2 (5 bases). Trimming stripped 7 bases from V and 5 bases from J, with 15 bases between. CDR3 length equals 14 residues. Germline CDR1 reads MNHEY; CDR2 reads SMNVEV (reference sequence). The CDR3 DNA reads TGTGCCAGCACGGACTTTAGTCGCCACAATGAGCAGTTCTTC. Translated: CASTDFSRHNEQFF.

The J gene is TRBJ2-5, the V gene TRBV29-1, with 7 bases identical to TRBD1. The end of the DNA aligns better with TRBJ2-7, so the J call may be wrong. The germline CDR1 and CDR2 sequences are SQVTM and ANQGSEA. CDR3 size: 14 residues. CDR3 DNA: TGCAGCGTTGACCTACCAGGGGGAATCGACGAGCAGTACTTC. Protein: CSVDLPGGIDEQYF.

The chain joins TRBV7-9 to TRBJ2-1; D is uncertain. V was shortened by 5 bases and J by 0 bases, with 11 bases between the two germline ends. The CDR3 spans 15 residues. CDR1 is SEHNR, CDR2 FQNEAQ, per germline (reference sequence). The CDR3 reads CASSSSMSSYNEQFF. The CDR3 DNA is TGTGCCAGCAGCAGTAGCATGAGCTCCTACAATGAGCAGTTCTTC.

This chain links TRBV19 with TRBJ2-2, with a tentative D call TRBD2 (6 bases). CDR1 and CDR2 (germline): LNHDA, SQIVND (reference sequence). CDR3 length equals 15 residues. V was clipped by 10 bases and J by 1 base, with 16 bases between them. This CDR3 is CATHPGTVNTGELFF. Written as DNA, the CDR3 is TGTGCCACCCACCCGGGGACTGTGAACACCGGGGAGCTGTTTTTT.

The chain employs TRBV6-5 and TRBJ2-5, with 9 bases identical to TRBD2. In germline, CDR1 is MNHEY, CDR2 SVGAGI. J gave up 4 bases and V 0 bases, and 3 bases lay outside the gene matches. CDR3 size: 15 residues. CDR3 sequence (DNA): TGTGCCAGCAGTTACTCGCGGGGGGGCTTAGAGACCCAGTACTTC. It translates to CASSYSRGGLETQYF.

This clone was recorded a few times. The chain carries TRBV6-1 and TRBJ1-1; tentatively, D is TRBD1 (5 bases). Looked up from germline, CDR1 is MNHNS and CDR2 is SASEGT. The CDR3 covers 13 residues. The V and J ends lost 6 bases and 5 bases respectively, with 13 bases between them. The DNA of the CDR3 is TGTGCCAGCAGCGTGAAAGGGGAAACTGAAGCTTTCTTT. Amino acids: CASSVKGETEAFF.

This sequence joins TRBV28 and TRBJ1-5; D possibly corresponds to TRBD1 (5 bases). Deletions cut 3 bases from V and 1 base from J, with 7 bases between. Looked up from germline, CDR1 is MDHEN and CDR2 is SYDVKM. The CDR3 contains 14 residues. The CDR3 DNA reads TGTGCCAGCAGTTTTCGGGGGAGCAATCAGCCCCAGCATTTT. It codes for CASSFRGSNQPQHF.